What follows are 30 T cell receptor beta chains derived from one specimen sequenced in a study of Tregs in tolerant kidney transplant recipients. Clones were sequenced by immunoSEQ multiplex PCR, and TCRdb holds only the in-frame ones, with some missing. The repertoire holds hundreds of thousands of clones, with about 80% as singletons. Sequencing was carried out using CD4+ T cells from blood. The receptor set was obtained from a human donor in good health.

CDR3 sequence reads: CASSFDRLTSNQPQHF. Here the CDR3 DNA reads TGTGCCAGCAGTTTCGACAGGTTGACAAGCAATCAGCCCCAGCATTTT. The chain combines TRBV27 with TRBJ1-5; tentative D call: TRBD1 (6 bases). The CDR3 is made up of 16 amino acids. V was cut by 3 bases and J by 1 base, with 13 bases left in between. The germline gives CDR1 MNHEY, CDR2 SMNVEV (reference sequence).

This chain connects TRBV9 to TRBJ2-1; the D gene is possibly TRBD2 (6 bases). The CDR3 has 15 amino acids. Trimming removed 0 bases at V and 9 bases at J, with 16 bases between. Germline CDR1 and CDR2: SGDLS and YYNGEE. CDR3 sequence: CASSVGVPKGGEQFF. The CDR3 bases are TGTGCCAGCAGCGTAGGAGTCCCGAAGGGAGGTGAGCAGTTCTTC.

The J gene is TRBJ1-3, the V gene TRBV6-5; D remains ambiguous. V was shortened by 2 bases and J by 0 bases, with 11 bases between the two germline ends. Germline V lookup: CDR1 MNHEY, CDR2 SVGAGI. The CDR3 length is 16 residues. CDR3: CASSYGWPSSGNTIYF. The CDR3 DNA follows: TGTGCCAGCAGTTACGGTTGGCCCAGCTCTGGAAACACCATATATTTT.

This clone was found a few times. The CDR3 DNA sequence: TGTGCCAGCAGTTACTCGGGGGCTCCCAACGACGAGCAGTACTTC. This codes for CASSYSGAPNDEQYF. The chain carries TRBV6-5 and TRBJ2-7, with a weak D call TRBD1 (6 bases). This CDR3 spans 15 amino acids. CDR1 is MNHEY, CDR2 SVGAGI, per germline. V was cut by 0 bases and J by 5 bases, with 14 bases left in between.

Points on this clone: Sequence at one end of the junction differs from germline and may be a read error. The chain joins TRBV7-6 to TRBJ1-1, with unresolved D. Germline V lookup: CDR1 SGHVS, CDR2 FNYEAQ. CDR3 length equals 14 residues. The CDR3 protein is CASSPSRRNTGAFF. CDR3 nucleotide sequence: TGTGCCAGCAGCCCCTCCCGGAGGAACACTGGAGCTTTCTTT.

The chain recombines TRBV12-5 with TRBJ2-7; 13 nucleotides align to TRBD2. The V gene end was trimmed by 3 bases and the J gene end by 0 bases; junction bases not matched to a gene: 14. Per germline, CDR1 LGHNT and CDR2 FRNRAP. The CDR3 is 20 amino acids. In DNA form, the CDR3 reads TGTGCTAGTGGTTTAAGGGGACTAGCGGGATCCCAGACAACCTCCTACGAGCAGTACTTC. Protein sequence: CASGLRGLAGSQTTSYEQYF.

The genes are TRBV9 and TRBJ2-2; D is perhaps TRBD1 (6 bases). Per the germline V gene, CDR1 is SGDLS and CDR2 is YYNGEE. Deletions cut 4 bases from V and 4 bases from J, with 20 bases between. The CDR3 runs 17 residues. This CDR3 reads CASSTPPGTPLTGELFF. CDR3 coding DNA: TGTGCCAGCAGCACTCCGCCCGGGACACCACTCACCGGGGAGCTGTTTTTT.

The chain carries TRBV2 and TRBJ2-1; 8 bases are shared with TRBD2. The V gene end was trimmed by 3 bases and the J gene end by 5 bases; junction bases not matched to a gene: 12. From germline, CDR1 is SNHLY and CDR2 FYNNEI. The CDR3 is 17 amino acids. The CDR3 DNA sequence: TGTGCCAGCAGTGACCCGGGAGGAGCGGGAGCCAACAATGAGCAGTTCTTC. It translates to CASSDPGGAGANNEQFF.

V and J are TRBV18 and TRBJ2-5, with 8 bases aligning to TRBD1. Germline V CDR1 and CDR2: KGHSH, LQKENI. The CDR3 is made up of 15 amino acids. The junction had 5 bases not matched to a gene; V was cut back by 3 bases and J by 2 bases. The CDR3 region is CASSPNRGVQETQYF. The CDR3 DNA reads as TGTGCCAGCTCACCGAACAGGGGGGTACAAGAGACCCAGTACTTC.

The chain combines TRBV5-1 with TRBJ2-5; 7 nucleotides agree with TRBD2. TRBJ2-7 explains the end of the DNA better; the J call may be wrong. Germline assignment: CDR1 SGHRS and CDR2 YFSETQ. CDR3 length: 14 amino acids. CDR3 in amino acids: CATEPSGGGHEQYF. The CDR3 DNA follows: TGCGCCACCGAACCCTCGGGGGGTGGACACGAGCAGTACTTC.

V and J are TRBV7-6 and TRBJ1-1; D remains unclear. The V gene lost 4 bases and the J gene lost 1 base, with 7 bases spanning the gap. This CDR3 has 13 amino acids. The germline CDR1 and CDR2 sequences are SGHVS and FNYEAQ. CDR3 nucleotides: TGTGCCAGCAGCTCTCAGCCGAACACTGAAGCTTTCTTT. Encoded protein: CASSSQPNTEAFF. Complete variable domain (other parts from reference TRBV7-6 and TRBJ1-1): GAGVSQSPRYKVTKRGQDVALRCDPISGHVSLYWYRQALGQGPEFLTYFNYEAQQDKSGLPNDRFSAERPEGSISTLTIQRTEQRDSAMYRCASSSQPNTEAFFGQGTRLTVV.

The chain is built from TRBV25-1 and TRBJ2-3; TRBD2 matches 8 bases. CDR3 length: 18 amino acids. Germline V gene data show CDR1 as MGHDK and CDR2 as SYGVNS. The J segment lost 2 bases and the V segment lost 0 bases, leaving 10 bases of the junction unmatched. The CDR3 region has the DNA TGTGCCAGCAGTGAATATTGGATAGGTAGCGGGGCCACAGATACGCAGTATTTT. Protein sequence: CASSEYWIGSGATDTQYF.

The V gene is TRBV2, the J gene TRBJ1-5; D perhaps matches TRBD1 (6 bases). CDR3 size: 14 residues. Germline CDR1 is SNHLY and CDR2 is FYNNEI. The ends were cut back, 10 bases at V and 4 bases at J, with 17 bases in the middle. The DNA of the CDR3 is TGTGCCACAAAGAGGCAGGGGAGTAATCAGCCCCAGCATTTT. This translates into CATKRQGSNQPQHF.

This clone has just a few counts. This chain uses TRBV11-2 with TRBJ2-2; no clear D. Germline V gene sequence: CDR1 SGHAT, CDR2 FQNNGV. The V end lost 7 bases, the J end lost 8 bases, and 8 bases lay between the germline ends. The CDR3 loop spans 11 amino acids. CDR3 nucleotides: TGTGCCAGCATATGGGGAGGGGAGCTGTTTTTT. Its translation: CASIWGGELFF.

This chain links TRBV14 with TRBJ1-1, with TRBD1 as a possible D gene (5 bases). The CDR3 has 15 residues. Looked up from germline, CDR1 is SGHDN and CDR2 is FVKESK. Trimming shortened V by 0 bases and J by 0 bases, and 8 bases separated the two germline ends. CDR3 sequence: CASSQDWGMNTEAFF. Here the CDR3 DNA reads TGTGCCAGCAGCCAAGATTGGGGGATGAACACTGAAGCTTTCTTT.

The rearrangement links TRBV4-1 to TRBJ2-7, with 8 nucleotides matching TRBD2. This CDR3 has 20 amino acids. Germline assignment: CDR1 MGHRA and CDR2 YSYEKL. Unmatched junction bases numbered 22, after V lost 2 bases and J lost 4 bases. The CDR3 DNA follows: TGCGCCAGCAGCCAAATAATGGGGGCAGGGGAAGCGGGAGATTCGTACGAGCAGTACTTC. Protein sequence: CASSQIMGAGEAGDSYEQYF.

The rearrangement joins TRBV20-1 to TRBJ2-4; D possibly corresponds to TRBD1 (6 bases). Germline V CDR1 and CDR2: DFQATT, SNEGSKA (reference sequence). The length of the CDR3 is 11 residues. The CDR3 sequence is CAGVAKNIQYF. The CDR3 coding sequence is TGCGCAGGGGTAGCCAAAAACATTCAGTACTTC.

The chain links TRBV9 to TRBJ1-4; possible D gene TRBD1, 5 bases. Germline CDR1 is SGDLS and CDR2 is YYNGEE. There are 16 residues in the CDR3. Trimming removed 5 bases from V and 1 base from J, with 15 bases in between. The CDR3 DNA reads TGTGCCAGCAGTCCCCAGGGCCGCTTAACTAATGAAAAACTGTTTTTT. This sequence encodes CASSPQGRLTNEKLFF.

This chain uses TRBV5-4 with TRBJ2-1, with no clear D. Germline lookup yields CDR1 SGHNT and CDR2 YYREEE (reference sequence). V shed 0 bases and J shed 3 bases, with 10 bases lying between them. The CDR3 runs 15 residues. The CDR3 loop is CASSLAQTFYNEQFF. In nucleotides, the CDR3 is TGTGCCAGCAGCTTGGCACAGACTTTCTACAATGAGCAGTTCTTC. Drawing the rest from reference TRBV5-4 and TRBJ2-1, the complete variable domain is ETGVTQSPTHLIKTRGQQVTLRCSSQSGHNTVSWYQQALGQGPQFIFQYYREEENGRGNFPPRFSGLQFPNYSSELNVNALELDDSALYLCASSLAQTFYNEQFFGPGTRLTVL.

A remark on this clone: The junction and the germline gene differ at one end; a read error may be behind it. The rearrangement links TRBV6-5 to TRBJ2-7, with D tentatively TRBD1 or TRBD2 (5 bases each). CDR1 MNHEY and CDR2 SVGAGI come from the germline V gene. CDR3 length: 13 residues. CDR3 in amino acids: CAGSPGRSYEQYF. DNA of the CDR3: TGTGCCGGCAGTCCGGGGCGTTCCTACGAGCAGTACTTC.

The chain has TRBV5-1 and TRBJ1-1; TRBD1 aligns across 8 bases. The CDR3 is 18 residues long. Per germline, CDR1 SGHRS and CDR2 YFSETQ. Trimming took 3 bases from V and 7 from J; bases not matched to a gene: 20. CDR3 amino acids: CASSSSPGTGEIHREAFF. In DNA, the CDR3 is TGCGCCAGCAGCTCAAGCCCCGGGACAGGAGAAATACACCGTGAAGCTTTCTTT.

This chain links TRBV6-5 with TRBJ1-5, with TRBD1 matching 9 bases. CDR1 is MNHEY and CDR2 is SVGAGI in the germline V gene. The V segment lost 4 bases and the J segment 8 bases; nucleotides outside the gene matches: 9. CDR3 size: 15 residues. The CDR3 spells CASSSTLTGGKPQHF. As DNA, the CDR3 is TGTGCCAGCAGTTCCACCTTGACAGGGGGAAAGCCCCAGCATTTT.

Here the CDR3 DNA reads TGTGCCAGCTCACCACGTCGGGACAGGGAGGTCCATGGCTACACCTTC. It yields the protein CASSPRRDREVHGYTF. V gene TRBV18 combines with J gene TRBJ1-2, with 9 bases identical to TRBD1. Germline-derived CDR1 and CDR2 are KGHSH and LQKENI. V lost 1 base and J lost 6; bases outside the gene matches: 9. This CDR3 is 16 amino acids long.

The rearrangement links TRBV10-3 to TRBJ1-1; 9 bases are shared with TRBD1. V lost 6 bases to trimming and J lost 0 bases; unmatched junction nucleotides: 2. CDR3 size: 14 residues. Per germline, CDR1 ENHRY and CDR2 SYGVKD. The CDR3 bases are TGTGCCATCAGGGGGACAGGGCTGAACACTGAAGCTTTCTTT. Translating gives CAIRGTGLNTEAFF.

The rearrangement uses TRBV7-9 and TRBJ1-4; D is ambiguous. V was trimmed by 1 base and J by 0 bases, leaving 6 bases between them. CDR1 SEHNR and CDR2 FQNEAQ come from the germline V gene (reference sequence). This CDR3 has 15 residues. CDR3 bases: TGTGCCAGCAGCTTAGAGGCTGCAACTAATGAAAAACTGTTTTTT. Protein sequence: CASSLEAATNEKLFF.

The gene calls are TRBV6-5 and TRBJ2-7, with 9 bases matching TRBD1. The CDR3 has 14 residues. CDR1 is MNHEY, CDR2 SVGAGI, per germline. Trimming cost V 6 bases and J 3 bases; bases outside gene matches: 6. The CDR3 coding sequence is TGTGCCAGCAGCGCTACAGGGGGCATCTACGAGCAGTACTTC. Encoded protein: CASSATGGIYEQYF.

A few counts support this clone. The chain joins TRBV6-1 to TRBJ1-5; TRBD1 might be the D (5 bases). The V end was cut by 7 bases, the J end by 3 bases, with 10 bases between. This CDR3 has 13 residues. The germline V gene has CDR1 MNHNS and CDR2 SASEGT. In DNA form, the CDR3 reads TGTGCCAGCACCCGGGACCCCAATCAGCCCCAGCATTTT. Protein product: CASTRDPNQPQHF.

The CDR3 loop is CASSSLAGLLLTF. CDR3 sequence (DNA): TGTGCCAGCAGCTCACTAGCGGGACTACTCCTGACTTTC. This chain joins TRBV7-6 and TRBJ2-6; 10 bases line up with TRBD2. The junction had 5 bases not matched to a gene; V was cut back by 4 bases and J by 14 bases. The CDR3 loop spans 13 amino acids. Germline V gives CDR1 SGHVS, CDR2 FNYEAQ.

The rearrangement joins TRBV4-1 to TRBJ1-1; D uncertain. Deletions cut 5 bases from V and 8 bases from J, with 12 bases between. This CDR3 spans 12 amino acids. Germline CDR1 MGHRA, CDR2 YSYEKL. CDR3 residues: CASSSRNQEAFF. CDR3 bases: TGCGCCAGCAGCTCCCGAAACCAAGAAGCTTTCTTT.

This clone has just one count. CDR3 amino acids: CASSPAGESPLHF. In DNA form, the CDR3 reads TGTGCCAGCTCACCAGCAGGGGAATCACCCCTCCACTTT. The chain is built from TRBV18 and TRBJ1-6, with D possibly matching TRBD1 (6 bases). V lost 2 bases and J 10 bases, leaving 9 bases between the germline ends. Germline V CDR1 and CDR2: KGHSH, LQKENI. CDR3 length: 13 amino acids.